This note documents a single TCR beta chain sequence. No antigen is known for it. Base qualities were left out, and no much larger clone turns up one base away. A patient counted as having stable Graves' hyperthyroidism if no progression to ophthalmopathy occurred over 18 months of follow-up. Hyperthyroidism patients were aged 18 to 65 years and newly diagnosed, with disease duration of less than 2 months. Exclusion was applied to patients with uncontrolled infections, other autoimmune diseases, pregnancy or lactation. Clinical symptoms, serum thyroxine and TRAb, thyroid ultrasound, and orbital computed tomography formed the basis for the diagnoses. Ficoll-Paque density gradient centrifugation was used to isolate PBMCs from 8 to 10 ml of fresh peripheral blood. Total RNA was extracted with Trizol reagent, and quality was checked on an Agilent 2100 Bioanalyzer. The TCR beta CDR3 regions were amplified from the RNA transcripts. For the first round of RT-PCR on the TCR CDR3, the HTBI primer set was used together with the Qiagen OneStep RT-PCR kit. A second multiplex PCR round built the libraries, followed by size selection and purification. Libraries were sequenced paired-end with 100 bp reads on an Illumina HiSeq2000. Per the original workflow: SOAPnuke was used to process the raw data, with reads discarded if the reads contained adapters or uncalled bases, had a mean Phred below 15, or lacked an exact constant-primer or identifier match. COPE v1.2.5 was used to merge the high-quality paired reads, and each unique nucleotide sequence was defined as a clonotype. MiTCR v1.1 was used to align clonotypes to the IMGT TRBV, TRBD and TRBJ reference segments. Only V-J combinations with frequency above 0.0001, covering approximately 99% of repertoires, were analysed. A TCS score was defined as the ratio between F50 (clonal expansion) and ExV (chaos), using BLOSUM62-based TCRdist between CDR3 peptides within each V-J. Welch's t-statistics and random forest reduced around 520 V-J features to 10 to 15, which were used in a naive Bayes classifier (R e1071). TCRdb took the public reads, trimmed them with fastp at Q25, ran MiXCR for clone calling and kept in-frame beta chains. Each record represents a unique CDR3 protein, reported with the most common genes and DNA among its rows. TCRdb, not the original authors, processed these V and J calls. For this sample there are about 350,000 distinct CDR3 sequences; over 11% appear just once. Clones ranked in the top ten supply around 24% of the sample.

These data come from a study of T cells in Graves' hyperthyroidism and ophthalmopathy (dated by TCRdb to between 2019 and 2020). As for the study more broadly: Peripheral blood samples were taken at the time of initial diagnosis, prior to any treatment. Once sampling was done, hyperthyroidism patients were given methimazole at a starting dose of 30 mg daily, whereas ophthalmopathy patients were given high-dose intravenous methylprednisolone. TCR Vbeta CDR3 sequencing of 120 to 150 peripheral blood samples (more than 40 ophthalmopathy, 75 to 80 hyperthyroidism and roughly 17 progressor patients) is reported in the paper. The 100 or so discovery patients were randomly split 7:3 into training and test sets. Prospective prediction of ophthalmopathy was tested in an independent validation cohort consisting of 18 hyperthyroidism patients and approximately 16 patients who later progressed to ophthalmopathy. TCR V-J signatures able to tell the groups apart were searched for in a discovery cohort of 90 to 100 patients, of whom fewer than 45 had Graves' ophthalmopathy and about 55 had stable Graves' hyperthyroidism. The study also compared thyroid tissue and blood T-cell repertoires from about six Graves' hyperthyroidism patients. Study-level results and caveats: In validation, the model predicted progression to ophthalmopathy a median of about 6.5 months before onset, with approximately 71% sensitivity and roughly 73% specificity. Most expanded thyroid clonotypes (frequency above 0.001) were also detected in blood, suggesting blood repertoires may reflect thyroid immune responses. In cross-validation, a model built on a 13 V-J signature told ophthalmopathy apart from stable hyperthyroidism with about 90% sensitivity and approximately 84% specificity, and in testing the same model reached 80%/75%. Sample size was not statistically predetermined, and blinding of investigators to group allocation was not performed.

The CDR3 starts with the cysteine, ends with the phenylalanine, and has 14 residues. Just CDR3 DNA is preserved here, 42 bases in frame from base 1. CDR1 and CDR2, looked up from the germline V gene, are SGHTA and FQGNSA. V trim: 5 bases; J trim: 13 bases; unmatched bases: 15. This TCR was sampled from a woman aged 25 to 39 with Graves' hyperthyroidism. The chain is made from TRBV7-2 and TRBJ2-5, with 8 middle bases fitting TRBD1. Sequenced sample: blood. The sequence in DNA is TGTGCCAGCAGCCCCAACCATGGACAGGGCGGTTGGTACTTC. Translated, this is CASSPNHGQGGWYF.